These 14 T cell receptor beta chains were all obtained from the same sample, sequenced in a study of shared clonotypes between healthy human individuals. Profiled with immunoSEQ multiplex PCR; TCRdb holds only in-frame clones, not every one. The table has over 2 million clones, approximately 95% seen once. The sample taken for sequencing was naive CD4+ T cells sorted from blood. As to subset: CD45RA+ positively selected. Every receptor here comes from a man aged 18 to 30 in good health.

CDR3 protein: CASSQLWAQSYEQYF. The CDR3, as DNA: TGTGCCAGCAGCCAATTGTGGGCGCAGTCCTACGAGCAGTACTTC. The chain joins TRBV7-9 to TRBJ2-7, with D uncertain. CDR3 length equals 15 residues. V dropped 5 bases and J dropped 1 base, with 15 bases sitting between them. Germline V gene lookup returns CDR1 SEHNR and CDR2 FQNEAQ (reference sequence).

The V gene is TRBV27, the J gene TRBJ1-5; D not resolved. CDR1 MNHEY and CDR2 SMNVEV come from the germline V gene (reference sequence). The ends were cut back, 0 bases at V and 4 bases at J, with 10 bases in the middle. The CDR3 contains 15 residues. In DNA form, the CDR3 reads TGTGCCAGCAGTTTATCTCTAGGGTGGAATCAGCCCCAGCATTTT. Its protein is CASSLSLGWNQPQHF.

CDR3 in DNA: TGTGCCATCAGACCCGCGTCGGACGGTGGAGACGAAGCTTTCTTT. This gives the protein CAIRPASDGGDEAFF. This chain uses TRBV10-3 with TRBJ1-1, with D uncertain. The CDR3 consists of 15 residues. CDR1 and CDR2 from the germline V gene are ENHRY and SYGVKD. The V gene lost 6 bases and the J gene lost 8 bases, with 22 bases spanning the gap.

The sample holds one count of this clone. V usage is TRBV5-4 and J usage is TRBJ2-1; TRBD2 agrees at 10 bases. V gave up 4 bases and J gave up 0 bases; unmatched junction bases: 4. Germline lookup yields CDR1 SGHNT and CDR2 YYREEE (reference sequence). The CDR3 is 16 residues long. The CDR3 DNA is TGTGCCAGCAGCCCATGGACTAGCGGCTCCTACAATGAGCAGTTCTTC. Translation gives CASSPWTSGSYNEQFF.

This clone turned up a few times. The chain combines TRBV10-3 with TRBJ1-1; the D is unclear. Germline V gene lookup returns CDR1 ENHRY and CDR2 SYGVKD. V gave up 0 bases and J gave up 7 bases, with 9 bases separating them. This CDR3 region has 13 residues. The DNA for the CDR3 is TGTGCCATCAGTGAGTCAATAAAGATTGAAGCTTTCTTT. Translating it yields CAISESIKIEAFF.

The rearrangement joins TRBV27 to TRBJ2-2, with 7 bases fitting TRBD2. Germline trimming cut 5 bases from V and 4 bases from J; bases unmatched to any gene: 13. Germline CDR1 and CDR2: MNHEY and SMNVEV (reference sequence). The CDR3 spans 17 residues. The DNA for the CDR3 is TGTGCCAGCAGTCCCCCGCGGGCGGGAGTGAGCACCGGGGAGCTGTTTTTT. It encodes CASSPPRAGVSTGELFF.

The rearrangement links TRBV4-2 to TRBJ2-3; D call uncertain. V lost 6 bases to trimming and J lost 0 bases, with 7 bases between them. CDR1 and CDR2 (germline): LGHNA, YNFKEQ. The CDR3 has 13 amino acids. The CDR3: CASRLHSTDTQYF. CDR3 bases: TGTGCCAGCAGACTCCACAGCACAGATACGCAGTATTTT.

V usage is TRBV27 and J usage is TRBJ2-1; D is undetermined. The CDR3 extends over 16 amino acids. The V end was cut by 6 bases, the J end by 2 bases, with 17 bases between. Germline-derived CDR1 and CDR2 are MNHEY and SMNVEV (reference sequence). CDR3 protein: CASSLAPGVTYNEQFF. CDR3 bases: TGTGCCAGCAGCTTAGCTCCTGGCGTGACCTACAATGAGCAGTTCTTC.

J is TRBJ2-7 and V is TRBV11-2; 12 bases fit TRBD2. CDR1 is SGHAT and CDR2 is FQNNGV in the germline V gene. This CDR3 region has 15 residues. V trimming: 4 bases; J trimming: 7 bases; junction bases outside the gene matches: 8. CDR3 protein: CASSYLAGGPREQYF. In nucleotides, the CDR3 is TGTGCCAGCAGCTATCTAGCGGGAGGGCCGAGGGAGCAGTACTTC.

This chain uses TRBV5-1 with TRBJ1-6; D is ambiguous. V was trimmed by 4 bases and J by 4 bases, leaving 9 bases between them. The CDR3 sequence is 14 residues long. Germline lookup yields CDR1 SGHRS and CDR2 YFSETQ. The CDR3 sequence is CASSEGVYNSPLHF. Here the CDR3 DNA reads TGCGCCAGCAGCGAGGGAGTTTATAATTCACCCCTCCACTTT.

V and J are TRBV18 and TRBJ2-7; the D gene could be TRBD1 or TRBD2 (5 bases each). V was shortened by 5 bases and J by 3 bases, with 17 bases between the two germline ends. This CDR3 comprises 15 residues. Germline lookup yields CDR1 KGHSH and CDR2 LQKENI. CDR3 sequence (DNA): TGTGCCAGCTCAGAGGACCCTACGGGGCACTACGAGCAGTACTTC. Encoded protein: CASSEDPTGHYEQYF. Filled out from reference TRBV18 and TRBJ2-7, the complete variable domain reads NAGVMQNPRHLVRRRGQEARLRCSPMKGHSHVYWYRQLPEEGLKFMVYLQKENIIDESGMPKERFSAEFPKEGPSILRIQQVVRGDSAAYFCASSEDPTGHYEQYFGPGTRLTVT.

In the case of this clone: The sample holds other DNA sequences that translate to the same CDR3. This sequence joins TRBV7-2 and TRBJ1-5, with D uncertain. The CDR3 consists of 12 residues. V was cut by 5 bases and J by 5 bases, with 7 bases left in between. Looked up from germline, CDR1 is SGHTA and CDR2 is FQGNSA. The CDR3 DNA reads TGTGCCAGCAGCCCGCCCGATCAGCCCCAGCATTTT. It is translated as CASSPPDQPQHF. The full variable domain, rest sourced from reference TRBV7-2 and TRBJ1-5, is GAGVSQSPSNKVTEKGKDVELRCDPISGHTALYWYRQSLGQGLEFLIYFQGNSAPDKSGLPSDRFSAERTGGSVSTLTIQRTQQEDSAVYLCASSPPDQPQHFGDGTRLSIL.

Written as DNA, the CDR3 is TGTGCCATCAGTTATGGGGGCCTCCAAGAGACCCAGTACTTC. Its translation is CAISYGGLQETQYF. V and J are TRBV10-3 and TRBJ2-5; a weak D match, TRBD1 (6 bases). Germline CDR1 is ENHRY and CDR2 is SYGVKD. CDR3 length: 14 residues. V was clipped by 5 bases and J by 1 base, with 11 bases between them.

The chain couples TRBV10-2 to TRBJ1-5, with 7 nucleotides matching TRBD1. The CDR3 covers 17 residues. Germline V CDR1 and CDR2: WSHSY, SAAADI. The V gene end was trimmed by 0 bases and the J gene end by 1 base; junction bases not matched to a gene: 6. This CDR3 is CASSESLGTASNQPQHF. DNA for the CDR3: TGCGCCAGCAGTGAGTCGTTAGGGACAGCAAGCAATCAGCCCCAGCATTTT.